The present T cell receptor (beta chain) was sequenced within a study of STAT5B mutations in CD4+ large granular lymphocyte leukemia. General study findings and limits: Higher CD4+ than CD8+ T-LGLL clonality might reflect small sample size. Top patient clones used TRBV06 genes more often: 8/27 versus 2/35 in controls.

The germline CDR1 and CDR2 sequences are MNHEY and SMNVEV (reference sequence). This CDR3 region has 15 residues. Trimming removed 0 bases from V and 0 bases from J; junction bases left unmatched: 1. Of note for this clone: The antigen remains unidentified.

The data were produced by immunoSEQ multiplex PCR, yet TCRdb's version contains in-frame clones alone and is incomplete. The table has around 30,000 clones, 70% to 90% seen once. Buffy coats from healthy blood donors served as controls. Input material: CD4+ T cells from blood buffy coats. This sequence was found in a human donor in good health. The chain uses TRBV27 and TRBJ2-7, with 8 positions matching TRBD2. CDR3 region: CASSLSAGGSYEQYF. The CDR3 bases are TGTGCCAGCAGTTTATCCGCGGGGGGCTCCTACGAGCAGTACTTC.